This T cell receptor (beta chain) was obtained from a study of technical replicates of blood from a handful of donors. This CDR3 is 15 amino acids long. Repertoires were generated with immunoSEQ multiplex PCR, while TCRdb's copy carries only in-frame clones and drops some. Here the sample spans about 97,000 clones, 95% to 96% being singletons. The source is a human donor in good health. The genes are TRBV21-1 and TRBJ1-1. TRBV21-1 is given as a pseudogene. Sequenced: T cells isolated from PBMCs. The CDR3 DNA follows: TGTGCCAGCAGCAATAGCCAGATTTCGAACACTGAAGCTTTCTTT. It codes for CASSNSQISNTEAFF.